Listed below are T cell receptor beta chains from one sample, sequenced in a study of T-cell memory formation after mild COVID-19. TCRdb re-analysed the 5' RACE reads in MiXCR, keeping a single row per CDR3 protein. The sample has roughly 50,000 distinct CDR3 sequences; less than 15% are singletons. Sequencing was performed on PBMCs or a T cell subset sorted from them (not recorded which). These receptors all come from a man aged 18 to 30 who had mild COVID-19 (a few samples of this study predate the infection). Cell type and time point are not known. Both conserved end residues are part of each CDR3. D genes are given only for firm matches. Where a row states a size, it is once, few, many or the class of an expanded clone; other rows omit it.

clone size,V gene,D gene,J gene,CDR3 DNA,CDR3 protein
few,TRBV20-1,NA,TRBJ1-2,TGCAGTGCTAGGAAACCCCTTAACTATGGCTACACCTTC,CSARKPLNYGYTF
few,TRBV27,NA,TRBJ2-2,TGTGCCAGCAGTTCGGGACCTTCAGCCGGGGAGCTGTTTTTT,CASSSGPSAGELFF
NA,TRBV20-1,TRBD2,TRBJ2-1,TGCAGTGCGGACCCGGGACTAGCGGCCTCCTACAATGAGCAGTTCTTC,CSADPGLAASYNEQFF
once,TRBV4-3,NA,TRBJ1-4,TGCGCCAGCAGCCAAGATCCGGGGGGGCGTGAAAAACTGTTTTTT,CASSQDPGGREKLFF
many,TRBV12-3/TRBV12-4,TRBD1,TRBJ2-3,TGTGCCAGCAGTCCAGGGACAGGGGGCCTTGATACGCAGTATTTT,CASSPGTGGLDTQYF
many,TRBV12-3/TRBV12-4,TRBD1,TRBJ2-5,TGTGCCAGCAGCCAGACAGGGGACCAAGAGACCCAGTACTTC,CASSQTGDQETQYF
many,TRBV7-2,NA,TRBJ1-5,TGTGCCAGCAGCCGCCTGAGTGGAGTCAATCAGCCCCAGCATTTT,CASSRLSGVNQPQHF
few,TRBV7-2,TRBD1,TRBJ1-2,TGTGCCAGCAGCAGCTTATACGGGACAGGGGGATATGGCTACACCTTC,CASSSLYGTGGYGYTF
few,TRBV11-2,TRBD2,TRBJ2-7,TGTGCCAGCAAGAAAATAGCGGGGGCGCGCTACGAGCAGTACTTC,CASKKIAGARYEQYF
few,TRBV7-9,TRBD1,TRBJ2-5,TGTGCCAGCAGCGTATGGGACAGAAAAGAGACCCAGTACTTC,CASSVWDRKETQYF
NA,TRBV6-2/TRBV6-3,NA,TRBJ1-2,TGTGCCAGCTCCCTCACACAGGACCCCTATGGCTACACCTTC,CASSLTQDPYGYTF
NA,TRBV4-2,NA,TRBJ1-1,TGTGCCAGCAGCCCCCGGGCAGGGGAGAACACTGAAGCTTTCTTT,CASSPRAGENTEAFF
NA,TRBV11-1,TRBD1,TRBJ2-1,TGTGCCAGCAGCCTCGCCCCGGGACAGGGCAATGAGCAGTTCTTC,CASSLAPGQGNEQFF
NA,TRBV9,NA,TRBJ2-5,TGTGCCAGCAGCGTAGGACGGAGACAAGAGACCCAGTACTTC,CASSVGRRQETQYF
few,TRBV6-5,NA,TRBJ2-3,TGTGCCAGCAGTTACCCCAGGGAAGGCACAGATACGCAGTATTTT,CASSYPREGTDTQYF
NA,TRBV5-1,NA,TRBJ1-1,TGCGCCAGCAGCCAACCACAGGGCCGACTTTACACTGAAGCTTTCTTT,CASSQPQGRLYTEAFF
many,TRBV12-3/TRBV12-4,TRBD1,TRBJ2-7,TGTGCCAGCGGACAGGGTACCTACGAGCAGTACTTC,CASGQGTYEQYF
few,TRBV20-1,NA,TRBJ1-5,TGCAGTGCTAGGCTCCGGACGGGGCGAGGCGCCAATCAGCCCCAGCATTTT,CSARLRTGRGANQPQHF
NA,TRBV28,NA,TRBJ1-1,TGTGCCAGCAGCCTTGGCCCGGGTGGCACTGAAGCTTTCTTT,CASSLGPGGTEAFF
NA,TRBV30,NA,TRBJ1-2,TGTGCCTGGAGTAGACAGACCCCTCTTCATTCCAGTGGCTACACCTTC,CAWSRQTPLHSSGYTF
few,TRBV20-1,NA,TRBJ2-3,TGCAGTGCTAGAGAGGGTGTCGCAGATACGCAGTATTTT,CSAREGVADTQYF
NA,TRBV15,NA,TRBJ1-5,TGTGCCACCAGCGGTACAGGGTCACGGCAGCCCCAGCATTTT,CATSGTGSRQPQHF
NA,TRBV5-1,NA,TRBJ1-2,TGCGCCAGCAGCTTAGGTCTTGAGGATGGCTACACCTTC,CASSLGLEDGYTF
many,TRBV29-1,NA,TRBJ2-3,TGCAGCGTTGAAGATCATGGGTCATTAAGAGATACGCAGTATTTT,CSVEDHGSLRDTQYF
few,TRBV4-1,NA,TRBJ1-1,TGCGCCAGCAGCAAGAGACAGGAGTATGAAGCTTTCTTT,CASSKRQEYEAFF
NA,TRBV7-9,TRBD1,TRBJ1-4,TGTGCCAGCAGCCCACCCCGACAGGGCCTGTTTTTT,CASSPPRQGLFF
few,TRBV5-1,NA,TRBJ1-6,TGCGCCAGCAGCTTGGAGGCGGGCAGAACGCGATATTCACCCCTCCACTTT,CASSLEAGRTRYSPLHF
NA,TRBV6-6,NA,TRBJ1-5,TGTGCCAGCAGCCCCTCTTTGGCTAGCAATCAGCCCCAGCATTTT,CASSPSLASNQPQHF
NA,TRBV4-1,NA,TRBJ2-7,TGCGCCAGCAGCCCACCGGGACCTGGAAACGAGCAGTACTTC,CASSPPGPGNEQYF
few,TRBV28,TRBD1,TRBJ1-3,TGTGCCAGCAGTACAGGGGGTGATGGAAACACCATATATTTT,CASSTGGDGNTIYF
many,TRBV7-2,NA,TRBJ2-3,TGTGCCAGCAGCTCCATGGACAGTTCACGGCAGTATTTT,CASSSMDSSRQYF
few,TRBV7-2,NA,TRBJ1-2,TGTGCCAGCAGCTTAGCGGGCGATAGGGGGAGGAACTATGGCTACACCTTC,CASSLAGDRGRNYGYTF
few,TRBV10-3,NA,TRBJ1-1,TGTGCCATCAGTGAATTAGCCACGAACACTGAAGCTTTCTTT,CAISELATNTEAFF
many,TRBV7-9,NA,TRBJ2-7,TGTGCCAGCAGCCTGTCCTACGAGCAGTACTTC,CASSLSYEQYF
NA,TRBV12-3/TRBV12-4,NA,TRBJ1-5,TGTGCCAGCAGCCCAGCAGGGGCGAATCAGCCCCAGCATTTT,CASSPAGANQPQHF
NA,TRBV4-2,NA,TRBJ2-3,TGTGCCAGCAGCCAAGGGTCATGGACAGATACGCAGTATTTT,CASSQGSWTDTQYF
few,TRBV4-3,NA,TRBJ1-1,TGCGCCAGCAGCCAAGCCCCCCAAATGCAGGCCCACACTGAAGCTTTCTTT,CASSQAPQMQAHTEAFF
many,TRBV29-1,NA,TRBJ2-2,TGCAGCGTCGCCGGGCTTGGGGGCCGGTTCACCGGGGAGCTGTTTTTT,CSVAGLGGRFTGELFF
many,TRBV5-1,TRBD2,TRBJ2-5,TGCGCCAGCAGCTTGTCTAGCGGTAACCAAGAGACCCAGTACTTC,CASSLSSGNQETQYF
many,TRBV4-3,TRBD2,TRBJ2-1,TGCGCCAGCAGCCCTAGACTAGCGGGGGGGCTTGGGATTGAGTTCTTC,CASSPRLAGGLGIEFF
many,TRBV12-3/TRBV12-4,TRBD2,TRBJ2-3,TGTGCCAGCAGTTTCGGGACTAGCGGCCATACGCAGTATTTT,CASSFGTSGHTQYF
few,TRBV18,NA,TRBJ2-5,TGTGCCAGCTCACACCCCCTAGAGACCCAGTACTTC,CASSHPLETQYF
few,TRBV20-1,NA,TRBJ2-7,TGCAGTGCTAGAGATCCGGGCTCCTACGAGCAGTACTTC,CSARDPGSYEQYF
NA,TRBV7-2,NA,TRBJ1-2,TGTGCCAGCAGCTTAGACTATGGCTACACCTTC,CASSLDYGYTF
many,TRBV5-6,TRBD1,TRBJ2-5,TGTGCCAGCAGCTTGGTGGGACAGGGGGCCGAAGAGACCCAGTACTTC,CASSLVGQGAEETQYF
medium-sized,TRBV11-2,TRBD1,TRBJ2-1,TGTGCCAGCAGCTTAGAGCCGGGGACAGGGTTCGGCGTGAATGAGCAGTTCTTC,CASSLEPGTGFGVNEQFF
few,TRBV28,TRBD1,TRBJ2-5,TGTGCCAGCAGCCCTTTTTCCGGGACAGGGTACCTCGAGACCCAGTACTTC,CASSPFSGTGYLETQYF
NA,TRBV6-5,NA,TRBJ1-5,TGTGCCAGCAGTTACGGGATCAATCAGCCCCAGCATTTT,CASSYGINQPQHF
few,TRBV20-1,NA,TRBJ1-5,TGCAGTGCTAGAGTGGTTGCAGGGGACCAGCCCCAGCATTTT,CSARVVAGDQPQHF
NA,TRBV9,NA,TRBJ2-3,TGTGCCAGCTCTTTCCGGGACGCCACAGATACGCAGTATTTT,CASSFRDATDTQYF
few,TRBV7-9,TRBD1,TRBJ2-2,TGTGCCAGCAGCTTAGAGGGACAGGGATCTGAAACCGGGGAGCTGTTTTTT,CASSLEGQGSETGELFF
few,TRBV28,NA,TRBJ2-4,TGTGCCAGCAGTTTTTCGCGGGGCAAAAACATTCAGTACTTC,CASSFSRGKNIQYF
few,TRBV7-2,TRBD2,TRBJ2-3,TGTGCCAGCAGGGGCGGGGGAGGCACAGATACGCAGTATTTT,CASRGGGGTDTQYF
many,TRBV4-3,NA,TRBJ2-7,TGCGCCAGCAGCCAAGGGACGGTGAACTACGAGCAGTACTTC,CASSQGTVNYEQYF